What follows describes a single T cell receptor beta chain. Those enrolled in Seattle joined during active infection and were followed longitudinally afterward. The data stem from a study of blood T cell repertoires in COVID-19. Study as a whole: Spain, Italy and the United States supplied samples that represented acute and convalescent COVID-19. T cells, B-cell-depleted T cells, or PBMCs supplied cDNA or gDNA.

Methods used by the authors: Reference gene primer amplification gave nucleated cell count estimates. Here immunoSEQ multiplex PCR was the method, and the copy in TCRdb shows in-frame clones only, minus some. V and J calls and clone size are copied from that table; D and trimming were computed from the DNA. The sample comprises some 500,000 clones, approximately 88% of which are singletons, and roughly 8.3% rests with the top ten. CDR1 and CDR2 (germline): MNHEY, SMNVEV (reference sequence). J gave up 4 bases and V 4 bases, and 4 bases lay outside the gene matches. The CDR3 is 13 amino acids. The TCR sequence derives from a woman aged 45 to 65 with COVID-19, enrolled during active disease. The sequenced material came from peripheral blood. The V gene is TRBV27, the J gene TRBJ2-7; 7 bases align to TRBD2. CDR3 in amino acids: CASSSAGTYEQYF. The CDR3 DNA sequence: TGTGCCAGCAGTTCAGCGGGGACTTACGAGCAGTACTTC.